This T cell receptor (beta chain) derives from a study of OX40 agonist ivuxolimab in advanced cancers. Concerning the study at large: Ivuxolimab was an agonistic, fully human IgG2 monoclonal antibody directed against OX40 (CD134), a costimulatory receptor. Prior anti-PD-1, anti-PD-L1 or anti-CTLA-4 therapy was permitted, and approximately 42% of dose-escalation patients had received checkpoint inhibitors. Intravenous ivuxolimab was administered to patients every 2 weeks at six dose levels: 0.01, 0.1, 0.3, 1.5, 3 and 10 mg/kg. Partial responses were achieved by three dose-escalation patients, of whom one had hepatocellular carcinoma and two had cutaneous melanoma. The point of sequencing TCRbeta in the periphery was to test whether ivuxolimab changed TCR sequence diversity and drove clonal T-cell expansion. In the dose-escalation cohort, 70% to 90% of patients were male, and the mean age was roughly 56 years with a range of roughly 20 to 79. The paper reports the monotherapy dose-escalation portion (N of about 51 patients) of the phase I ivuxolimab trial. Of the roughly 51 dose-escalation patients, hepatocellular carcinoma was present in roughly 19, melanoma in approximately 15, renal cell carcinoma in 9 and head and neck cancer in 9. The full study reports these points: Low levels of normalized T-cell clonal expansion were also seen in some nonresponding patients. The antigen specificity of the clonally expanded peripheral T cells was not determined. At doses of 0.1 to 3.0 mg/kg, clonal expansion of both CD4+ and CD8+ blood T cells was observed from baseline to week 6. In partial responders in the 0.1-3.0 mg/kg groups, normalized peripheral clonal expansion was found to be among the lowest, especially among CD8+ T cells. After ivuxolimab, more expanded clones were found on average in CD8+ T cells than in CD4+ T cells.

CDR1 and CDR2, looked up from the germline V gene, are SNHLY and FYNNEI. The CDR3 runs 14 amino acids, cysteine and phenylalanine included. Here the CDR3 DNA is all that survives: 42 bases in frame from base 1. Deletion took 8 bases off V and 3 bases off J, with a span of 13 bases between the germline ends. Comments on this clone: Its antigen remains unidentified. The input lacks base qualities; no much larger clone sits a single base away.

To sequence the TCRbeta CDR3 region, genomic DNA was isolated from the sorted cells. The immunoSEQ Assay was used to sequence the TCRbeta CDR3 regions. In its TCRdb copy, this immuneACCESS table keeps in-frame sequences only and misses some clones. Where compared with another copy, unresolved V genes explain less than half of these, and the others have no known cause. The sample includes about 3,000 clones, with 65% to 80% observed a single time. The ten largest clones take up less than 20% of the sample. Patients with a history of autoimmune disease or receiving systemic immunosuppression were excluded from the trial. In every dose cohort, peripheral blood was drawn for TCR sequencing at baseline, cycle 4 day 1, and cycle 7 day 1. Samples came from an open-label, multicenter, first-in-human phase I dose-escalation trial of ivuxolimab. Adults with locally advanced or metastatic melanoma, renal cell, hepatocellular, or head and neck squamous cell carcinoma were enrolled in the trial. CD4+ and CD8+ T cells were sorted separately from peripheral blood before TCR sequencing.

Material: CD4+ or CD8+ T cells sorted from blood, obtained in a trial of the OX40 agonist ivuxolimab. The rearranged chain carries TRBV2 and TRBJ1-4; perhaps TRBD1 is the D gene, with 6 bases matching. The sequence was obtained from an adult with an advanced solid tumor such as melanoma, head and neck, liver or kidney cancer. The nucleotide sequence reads TGTGCCAGCGCGTCGGGACAATCTAATGAAAAACTGTTTTTT. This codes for CASASGQSNEKLFF.